This T cell receptor (beta chain) was identified during a study of blood T cells in healthy people across ages. It was with a sample-barcoded 5' primer and a J-beta primer mix that a second PCR of about 7 to 12 cycles was run. TCRdb reprocessed the 5' RACE reads with MiXCR, giving one entry per CDR3 protein. This table has under 850,000 distinct CDR3 sequences, about 34% appearing once. The sample taken for sequencing was blood. This receptor was obtained from a man aged 18 to 29 in good health.

The CDR3 loop is CASTKAGNNSPLHF. CDR3 DNA sequence: TGTGCCAGCACCAAGGCAGGGAATAATTCACCCCTCCACTTT. The rearrangement uses TRBV6-6 and TRBJ1-6; D perhaps matches TRBD1 (5 bases). Germline CDR1 is MNHNY and CDR2 is SVGAGI (reference sequence). V was trimmed by 7 bases and J by 5 bases, leaving 12 bases between them. There are 14 residues in the CDR3.